This T cell receptor (beta chain) was sequenced in a study of cytomegalovirus exposure and HLA in healthy donors. The germline CDR1 and CDR2 sequences are MRHNA and SNTAGT. Trimming removed 6 bases from V and 0 bases from J; junction bases left unmatched: 5. CDR3 size: 14 residues. Healthy people donating bone marrow made up the donors. PCR involved 60 Vbeta and 13 Jbeta primers. The protocol was immunoSEQ multiplex PCR, while the TCRdb copy is restricted to in-frame clones and leaves out a portion. In the table there are 150,000 to 200,000 clones, approximately 82% of which are singletons. The sample comprised PBMCs. The origin of this receptor is a man aged 35-49 years in good health and CMV-seropositive. The genes are TRBV6-4 and TRBJ2-7, with 7 bases identical to TRBD1. The CDR3 here is CASSSGQSSYEQYF. CDR3 coding DNA: TGTGCCAGCAGCTCGGGACAGAGCTCCTACGAGCAGTACTTC.